One and the same sample provided the 17 T cell receptor beta chains below, sequenced in a study of blood T cell repertoires in COVID-19. The method was immunoSEQ multiplex PCR; TCRdb's version includes in-frame clones alone and lacks a portion of them. The repertoire has under 250,000 clones, 86% of them found once; the top ten carry less than 8%. The sequenced sample was peripheral blood. These receptors all stem from a man between 60 and 70 years old with acute or convalescent COVID-19.

The chain recombines TRBV30 with TRBJ2-3, with a possible D match to TRBD1 (5 bases). The length of the CDR3 is 14 residues. CDR1 GTSNPN and CDR2 SVGIG come from the germline V gene (reference sequence). V gave up 0 bases and J gave up 6 bases, with 13 bases separating them. The CDR3 loop reads CAWSVQGARDTQYF. CDR3 in DNA: TGTGCCTGGAGTGTTCAGGGTGCACGGGATACGCAGTATTTT.

The rearrangement links TRBV24-1 to TRBJ1-5, with D unresolved. CDR1 and CDR2 (germline): KGHDR, SFDVKD. The CDR3 loop spans 13 amino acids. V lost 2 bases and J 7 bases, leaving 8 bases between the germline ends. DNA for the CDR3: TGTGCCACCAGTGATTCCCCGGGACAGCCCCAGCATTTT. Protein: CATSDSPGQPQHF.

The chain has TRBV2 and TRBJ2-7; TRBD2 matches 9 bases. The CDR3 loop spans 17 amino acids. V lost 5 bases to trimming and J lost 0 bases; unmatched junction nucleotides: 11. Germline V CDR1 and CDR2: SNHLY, FYNNEI. CDR3 amino acids: CASSYTGLARNSYEQYF. CDR3 sequence (DNA): TGTGCCAGCAGTTATACTGGACTAGCGAGGAACTCCTACGAGCAGTACTTC.

Comment on this clone: Other DNA sequences in the same sample also yield this CDR3. The chain uses TRBV18 and TRBJ1-4; perhaps TRBD1 as D (5 bases). Germline V lookup: CDR1 KGHSH, CDR2 LQKENI. The V and J ends lost 3 bases and 5 bases respectively, with 10 bases between them. The CDR3 loop spans 14 amino acids. CDR3 loop: CASSPGGANEKLFF. For the CDR3, the DNA is TGTGCCAGCTCACCGGGAGGGGCCAATGAAAAACTGTTTTTT.

V usage is TRBV19 and J usage is TRBJ1-2, with 8 bases lining up with TRBD1. The junction had 13 bases not matched to a gene; V was cut back by 7 bases and J by 9 bases. CDR1 and CDR2 (germline): LNHDA, SQIVND (reference sequence). CDR3 length: 14 amino acids. As DNA, the CDR3 is TGTGCCAGTACCATTCACGGACAGGGTGAAAGCTACACCTTC. It is translated as CASTIHGQGESYTF.

The chain has TRBV7-9 and TRBJ1-6, with no clear D. Germline CDR1 reads SEHNR; CDR2 reads FQNEAQ (reference sequence). The CDR3 loop spans 14 amino acids. Trimming took 5 bases from V and 9 from J, leaving 14 bases between them. The CDR3 nucleotides read TGTGCCAGCAGCCAACCTGCCGCGAGTTCACCCCTCCACTTT. Translation: CASSQPAASSPLHF.

The V call is TRBV27, the J call TRBJ2-2; 7 bases map to TRBD1. Per germline, CDR1 MNHEY and CDR2 SMNVEV (reference sequence). The CDR3 consists of 15 residues. V was pared by 0 bases and J by 5 bases, with 3 bases of the junction left unmatched. As DNA, the CDR3 is TGTGCCAGCAGTTTATCCGGGACAGCTACCGGGGAGCTGTTTTTT. This sequence encodes CASSLSGTATGELFF.

Here the CDR3 reads CASSYSTGQVSAFF. CDR3 DNA sequence: TGTGCCAGCAGTTACTCGACCGGACAGGTTTCGGCTTTCTTT. This chain connects TRBV6-2 or TRBV6-3 to TRBJ1-1; TRBD1 aligns across 7 bases. The V and J ends lost 0 bases and 11 bases, in that order; junction bases with no gene match: 9. This CDR3 is built from 14 residues. Germline lookup yields CDR1 MNHEY and CDR2 SVGEGT.

The genes are TRBV4-1 and TRBJ2-2, with 13 bases matching TRBD2. In germline, CDR1 is MGHRA, CDR2 YSYEKL. The CDR3 is made up of 16 amino acids. V was clipped by 1 base and J by 7 bases; unmatched bases: 3. The CDR3 here is CASSQVGTSGVGELFF. CDR3 coding DNA: TGCGCCAGCAGCCAAGTCGGGACTAGCGGGGTCGGGGAGCTGTTTTTT.

This chain uses TRBV28 with TRBJ2-5; D unresolved. Trimming pared 5 bases from V and 2 bases from J, leaving 21 bases between. The CDR3 has 17 amino acids. The germline gives CDR1 MDHEN, CDR2 SYDVKM. The DNA for the CDR3 is TGTGCCAGCAGTCCAAACCGATTCAGGATCATTCAAGAGACCCAGTACTTC. Its translation is CASSPNRFRIIQETQYF. The complete variable domain, with remaining parts taken from reference TRBV28 and TRBJ2-5, reads DVKVTQSSRYLVKRTGEKVFLECVQDMDHENMFWYRQDPGLGLRLIYFSYDVKMKEKGDIPEGYSVSREKKERFSLILESASTNQTSMYLCASSPNRFRIIQETQYFGPGTRLLVL.

This clone showed up just once. V gene TRBV5-1 combines with J gene TRBJ2-1, with D maybe TRBD2 (5 bases). There are 13 residues in the CDR3. Germline V gene data show CDR1 as SGHRS and CDR2 as YFSETQ. Trimming cost V 2 bases and J 5 bases, with 8 bases left between them. Here the CDR3 reads CASSFGIDNEQFF. The DNA of the CDR3 is TGCGCCAGCAGCTTCGGGATTGACAATGAGCAGTTCTTC.

V and J are TRBV2 and TRBJ2-1; 8 bases align to TRBD2. The CDR3 consists of 13 residues. CDR1 is SNHLY and CDR2 is FYNNEI in the germline V gene. J lost 7 bases, V lost 2 bases, and 1 base had no gene match. The CDR3 loop reads CASSEKRENEQFF. The CDR3, as DNA: TGTGCCAGCAGTGAAAAGCGGGAGAATGAGCAGTTCTTC.

The J gene is TRBJ2-5, the V gene TRBV12-5, with 8 bases lining up with TRBD1. CDR1 and CDR2 (germline): LGHNT, FRNRAP. CDR3 size: 14 residues. Germline trimming cut 4 bases from V and 3 bases from J; bases unmatched to any gene: 4. CDR3 bases: TGTGCTAGTGGTTCAGGGGGCGGAGAAGAGACCCAGTACTTC. It translates to CASGSGGGEETQYF.

The chain links TRBV29-1 to TRBJ1-2; a possible D gene is TRBD1 (5 bases). The CDR3 runs 13 residues. The V gene's germline CDR1 is SQVTM and CDR2 ANQGSEA. V was trimmed by 4 bases and J by 3 bases, leaving 12 bases between them. In DNA, the CDR3 is TGCAGCGTTGGAAGGGGTAGAGACTATGGCTACACCTTC. Translation gives CSVGRGRDYGYTF.

This chain uses TRBV7-9 with TRBJ1-5; a weak D match, TRBD1 (6 bases). The V end was cut by 1 base, the J end by 5 bases, with 15 bases between. The CDR3 runs 16 residues. Germline CDR1 reads SEHNR; CDR2 reads FQNEAQ (reference sequence). CDR3 in DNA: TGTGCCAGCAGCTTAGTGGTGGGGGCGCTTGATCAGCCCCAGCATTTT. It encodes CASSLVVGALDQPQHF.

The V gene is TRBV5-4, the J gene TRBJ1-1; the D is unclear. Germline CDR1 SGHNT, CDR2 YYREEE (reference sequence). The CDR3 length is 14 residues. V was pared by 0 bases and J by 1 base, with 7 bases between. The CDR3 region is CASSLVEGNTEAFF. CDR3 DNA: TGTGCCAGCAGCTTGGTGGAGGGGAACACTGAAGCTTTCTTT.

This clone occurred once. Other DNA sequences from this sample encode an identical CDR3 as well. The rearrangement joins TRBV14 to TRBJ1-1; D is undetermined. Per germline, CDR1 SGHDN and CDR2 FVKESK. Trimming removed 1 base from V and 1 base from J, with 7 bases in between. CDR3 length equals 14 residues. CDR3 coding DNA: TGTGCCAGCAGCCAAGTTCGCGGGAACACTGAAGCTTTCTTT. It is translated as CASSQVRGNTEAFF.